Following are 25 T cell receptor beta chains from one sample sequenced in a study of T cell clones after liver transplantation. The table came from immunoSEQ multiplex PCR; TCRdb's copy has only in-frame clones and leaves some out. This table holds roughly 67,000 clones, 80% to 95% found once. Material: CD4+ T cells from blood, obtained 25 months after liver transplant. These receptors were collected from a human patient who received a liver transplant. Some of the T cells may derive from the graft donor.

CDR3 sequence (DNA): TGTGCCAGCAGCCGGGACAGGGTCAATCAGCCCCAGCATTTT. Its translation: CASSRDRVNQPQHF. The chain carries TRBV14 and TRBJ1-5; 9 bases map to TRBD1. V shed 4 bases and J 3 bases; nucleotides not matched to a gene: 1. Looked up from germline, CDR1 is SGHDN and CDR2 is FVKESK. The CDR3 is 14 amino acids.

The CDR3 is CATSVPGAGARNIQYF. Written as DNA, the CDR3 is TGTGCCACCAGTGTCCCTGGGGCGGGGGCGAGAAACATTCAGTACTTC. V is TRBV21-1 and J is TRBJ2-4; the table's D call of TRBD2 was not tested on the DNA. TRBV21-1 is recorded as a pseudogene. The CDR3 length is 16 residues.

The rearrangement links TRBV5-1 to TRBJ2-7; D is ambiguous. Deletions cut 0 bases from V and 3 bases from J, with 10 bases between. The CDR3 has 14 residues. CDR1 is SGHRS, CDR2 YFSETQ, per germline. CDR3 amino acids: CASSLDVGYYEQYF. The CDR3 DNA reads TGCGCCAGCAGCTTGGATGTCGGTTACTACGAGCAGTACTTC.

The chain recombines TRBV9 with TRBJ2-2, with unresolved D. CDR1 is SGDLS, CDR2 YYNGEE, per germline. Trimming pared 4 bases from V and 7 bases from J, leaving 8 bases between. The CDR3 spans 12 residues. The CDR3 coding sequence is TGTGCCAGCAGCCCCATAGGCGGGGAGCTGTTTTTT. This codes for CASSPIGGELFF.

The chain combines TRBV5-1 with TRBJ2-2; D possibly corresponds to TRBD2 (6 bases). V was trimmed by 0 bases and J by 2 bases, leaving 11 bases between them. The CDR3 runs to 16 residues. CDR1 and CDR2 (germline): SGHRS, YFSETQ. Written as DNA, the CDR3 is TGCGCCAGCAGCTTGGACGGCGGGACCAACACCGGGGAGCTGTTTTTT. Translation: CASSLDGGTNTGELFF.

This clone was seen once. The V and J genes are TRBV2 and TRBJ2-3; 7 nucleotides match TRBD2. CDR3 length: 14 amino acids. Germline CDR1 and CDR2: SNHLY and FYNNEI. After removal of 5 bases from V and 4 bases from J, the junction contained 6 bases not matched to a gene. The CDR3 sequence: CASSNDGLADTQYF. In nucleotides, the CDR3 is TGTGCCAGCAGTAACGATGGACTAGCAGATACGCAGTATTTT.

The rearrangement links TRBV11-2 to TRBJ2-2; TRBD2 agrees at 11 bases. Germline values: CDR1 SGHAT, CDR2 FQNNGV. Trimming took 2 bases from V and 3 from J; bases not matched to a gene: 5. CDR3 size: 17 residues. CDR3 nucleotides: TGTGCCAGCAGCTTACGGGGGACTAGCGGATACACCGGGGAGCTGTTTTTT. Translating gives CASSLRGTSGYTGELFF.

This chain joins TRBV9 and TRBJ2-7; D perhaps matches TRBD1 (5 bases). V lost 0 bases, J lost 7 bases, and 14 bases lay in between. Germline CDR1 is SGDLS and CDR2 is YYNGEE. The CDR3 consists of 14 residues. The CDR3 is CASSVDAGSMEQYF. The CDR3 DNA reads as TGTGCCAGCAGCGTAGATGCAGGGTCGATGGAGCAGTACTTC.

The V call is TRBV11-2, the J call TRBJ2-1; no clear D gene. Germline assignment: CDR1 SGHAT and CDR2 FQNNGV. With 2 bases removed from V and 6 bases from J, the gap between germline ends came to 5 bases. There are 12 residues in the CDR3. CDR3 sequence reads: CASSLFFNEQFF. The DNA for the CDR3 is TGTGCCAGCAGCTTATTCTTCAATGAGCAGTTCTTC.

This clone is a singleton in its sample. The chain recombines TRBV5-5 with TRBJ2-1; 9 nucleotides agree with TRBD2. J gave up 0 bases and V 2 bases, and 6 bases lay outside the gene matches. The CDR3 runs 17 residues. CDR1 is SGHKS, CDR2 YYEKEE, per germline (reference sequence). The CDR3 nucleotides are TGTGCCAGCAGCTTAACGGTAGCGGGAGTCTCCTACAATGAGCAGTTCTTC. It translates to CASSLTVAGVSYNEQFF.

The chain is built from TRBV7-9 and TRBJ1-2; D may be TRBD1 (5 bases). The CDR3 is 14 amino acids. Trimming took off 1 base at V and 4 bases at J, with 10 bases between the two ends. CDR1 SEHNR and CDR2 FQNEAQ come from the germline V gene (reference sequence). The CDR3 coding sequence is TGTGCCAGCAGCTTAGAAGGGGTTGGCTATGGCTACACCTTC. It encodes CASSLEGVGYGYTF.

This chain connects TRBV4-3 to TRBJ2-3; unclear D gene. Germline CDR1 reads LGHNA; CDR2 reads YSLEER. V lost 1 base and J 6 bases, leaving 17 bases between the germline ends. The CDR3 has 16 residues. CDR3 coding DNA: TGCGCCAGCAGCCAAGGAAACGGGCTCACTAAGGATACGCAGTATTTT. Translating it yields CASSQGNGLTKDTQYF.

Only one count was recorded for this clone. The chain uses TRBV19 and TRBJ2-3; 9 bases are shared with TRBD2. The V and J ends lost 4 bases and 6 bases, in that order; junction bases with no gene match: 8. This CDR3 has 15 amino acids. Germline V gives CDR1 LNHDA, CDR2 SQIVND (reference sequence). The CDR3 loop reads CASSTSGVQGDTQYF. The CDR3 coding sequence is TGTGCCAGTAGTACTAGCGGGGTCCAAGGGGATACGCAGTATTTT.

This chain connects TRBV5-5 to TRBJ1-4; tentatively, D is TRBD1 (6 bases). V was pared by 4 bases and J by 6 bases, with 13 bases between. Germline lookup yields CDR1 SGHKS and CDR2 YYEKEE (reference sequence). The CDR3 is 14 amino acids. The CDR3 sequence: CASSVGHGDEKLFF. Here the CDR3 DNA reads TGTGCCAGCAGCGTGGGACACGGGGATGAAAAACTGTTTTTT.

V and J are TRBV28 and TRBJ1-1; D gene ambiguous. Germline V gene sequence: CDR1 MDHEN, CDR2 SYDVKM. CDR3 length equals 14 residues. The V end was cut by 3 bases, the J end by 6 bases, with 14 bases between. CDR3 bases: TGTGCCAGCAGTTTTGCTGGCACAATCGCTGAAGCTTTCTTT. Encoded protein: CASSFAGTIAEAFF.

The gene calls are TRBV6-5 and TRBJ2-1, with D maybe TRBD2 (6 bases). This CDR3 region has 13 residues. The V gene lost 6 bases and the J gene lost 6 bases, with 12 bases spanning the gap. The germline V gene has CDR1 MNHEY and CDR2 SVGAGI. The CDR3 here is CASSAGGSNEQFF. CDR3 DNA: TGTGCCAGCAGCGCTGGGGGGAGCAATGAGCAGTTCTTC.

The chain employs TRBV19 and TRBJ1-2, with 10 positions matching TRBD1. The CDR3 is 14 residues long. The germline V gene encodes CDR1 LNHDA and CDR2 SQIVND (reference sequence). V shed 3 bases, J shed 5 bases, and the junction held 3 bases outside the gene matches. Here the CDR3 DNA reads TGTGCCAGTAGTATCGACAGGGGGCAATATGGCTACACCTTC. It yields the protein CASSIDRGQYGYTF.

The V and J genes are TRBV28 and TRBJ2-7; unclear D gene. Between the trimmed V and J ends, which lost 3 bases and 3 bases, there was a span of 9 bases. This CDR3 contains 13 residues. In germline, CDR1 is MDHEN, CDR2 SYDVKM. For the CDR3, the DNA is TGTGCCAGCAGTTTGGTAGGCAGCTACGAGCAGTACTTC. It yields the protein CASSLVGSYEQYF.

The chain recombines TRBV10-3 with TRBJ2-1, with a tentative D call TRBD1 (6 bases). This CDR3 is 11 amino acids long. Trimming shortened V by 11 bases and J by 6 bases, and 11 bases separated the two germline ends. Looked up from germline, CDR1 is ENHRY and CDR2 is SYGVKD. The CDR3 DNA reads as TGTGCCTTTGGACAGTTCAATGAGCAGTTCTTC. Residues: CAFGQFNEQFF.

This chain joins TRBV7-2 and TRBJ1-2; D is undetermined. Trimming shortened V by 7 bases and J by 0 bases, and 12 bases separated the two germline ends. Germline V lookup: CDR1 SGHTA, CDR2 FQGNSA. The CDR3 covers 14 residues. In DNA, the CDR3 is TGTGCCAGCACCCCGGGATATTCTAACTATGGCTACACCTTC. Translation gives CASTPGYSNYGYTF. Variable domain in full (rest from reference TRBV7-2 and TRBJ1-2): GAGVSQSPSNKVTEKGKDVELRCDPISGHTALYWYRQSLGQGLEFLIYFQGNSAPDKSGLPSDRFSAERTGGSVSTLTIQRTQQEDSAVYLCASTPGYSNYGYTFGSGTRLTVV.

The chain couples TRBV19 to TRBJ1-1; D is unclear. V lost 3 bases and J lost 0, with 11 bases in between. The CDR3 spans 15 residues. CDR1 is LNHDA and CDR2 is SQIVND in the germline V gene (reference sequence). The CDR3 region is CASSITPSVNTEAFF. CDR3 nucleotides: TGTGCCAGTAGTATCACTCCCTCGGTGAACACTGAAGCTTTCTTT.

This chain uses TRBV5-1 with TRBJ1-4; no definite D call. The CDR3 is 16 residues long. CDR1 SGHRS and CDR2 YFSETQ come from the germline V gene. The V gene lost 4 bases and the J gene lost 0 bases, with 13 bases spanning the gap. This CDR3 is CASSPENPATNEKLFF. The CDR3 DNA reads TGCGCCAGCAGCCCGGAAAACCCTGCAACTAATGAAAAACTGTTTTTT. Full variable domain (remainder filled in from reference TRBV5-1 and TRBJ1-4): KAGVTQTPRYLIKTRGQQVTLSCSPISGHRSVSWYQQTPGQGLQFLFEYFSETQRNKGNFPGRFSGRQFSNSRSEMNVSTLELGDSALYLCASSPENPATNEKLFFGSGTQLSVL.

CDR3 amino acids: CASSSTSGAYNEQFF. The CDR3 DNA is TGCGCCAGCAGCTCCACTAGCGGGGCTTACAATGAGCAGTTCTTC. The rearrangement uses TRBV5-1 and TRBJ2-1; TRBD2 matches 10 bases. CDR3 size: 15 residues. Germline V lookup: CDR1 SGHRS, CDR2 YFSETQ. V lost 3 bases and J lost 4; bases outside the gene matches: 4.

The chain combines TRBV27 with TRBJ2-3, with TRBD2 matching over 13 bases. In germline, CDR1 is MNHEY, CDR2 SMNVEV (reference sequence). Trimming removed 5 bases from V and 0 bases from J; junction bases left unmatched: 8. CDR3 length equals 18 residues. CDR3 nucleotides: TGTGCCAGCAGTCCTTGGACTAGCGGGAGCTATAGCACAGATACGCAGTATTTT. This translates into CASSPWTSGSYSTDTQYF.

CDR3 region: CASSQAGGRGKTQYF. The CDR3 nucleotides read TGTGCCAGCAGCCAGGCGGGCGGCAGGGGTAAGACCCAGTACTTC. The chain employs TRBV11-2 and TRBJ2-5; weak D call: TRBD1 (6 bases). Trimming removed 5 bases from V and 6 bases from J, with 19 bases in between. Germline V gene sequence: CDR1 SGHAT, CDR2 FQNNGV. This CDR3 spans 15 amino acids.